These 26 T cell receptor beta chains came from one sample sequenced in a study of PD-1 blockade in mismatch repair-deficient tumors (TCRdb year 2017). Receptor amplification or capture employed the immunoSEQ multiplex PCR assay. TCRdb took over this immuneACCESS table, retaining in-frame rearrangements with V and J assigned. Such tables are incomplete; in checked studies, under half of the missing clones stem from an unresolved V gene, and the remainder is unexplained. The sample table shows approximately 10,000 clones, and 80% to 90% are seen once. More than 10% of the sample is held by the ten biggest clonotypes. Interpreted using the paper, the time point label stands for: approximately 10-day in vitro stimulation with candidate neoantigen peptide 7. Their antigen targets remain unknown. Sample: cells cultured in vitro, taken from a patient treated with pembrolizumab. These receptors all stem from an adult with mismatch repair-deficient cancer.

This chain joins TRBV2 and TRBJ2-7; 9 bases map to TRBD2. With 4 bases clipped from V and 5 bases from J, the junction kept 18 bases outside the gene matches. Looked up from germline, CDR1 is SNHLY and CDR2 is FYNNEI. The CDR3 contains 18 residues. The CDR3 reads CASSAASSGRVLSDEQYF. Here the CDR3 DNA reads TGTGCCAGCAGTGCGGCGAGTAGCGGGAGAGTGCTATCGGACGAGCAGTACTTC. Looking up the rest from reference TRBV2 and TRBJ2-7 gives the full variable domain: EPEVTQTPSHQVTQMGQEVILRCVPISNHLYFYWYRQILGQKVEFLVSFYNNEISEKSEIFDDQFSVERPDGSNFTLKIRSTKLEDSAMYFCASSAASSGRVLSDEQYFGPGTRLTVT.

For the CDR3, the DNA is TGTGCCAGCAGCTTGGTAGGGAGCTCCTACAATGAGCAGTTCTTC. Translated: CASSLVGSSYNEQFF. This chain links TRBV5-8 with TRBJ2-1, with a tentative D call TRBD2 (5 bases). CDR1 is SGHTS, CDR2 YDEGEE, per germline. Trimming left V 0 bases short and J 0 bases short, with 7 bases between. This CDR3 contains 15 residues. The full variable domain, rest sourced from reference TRBV5-8 and TRBJ2-1, is EAGVTQSPTHLIKTRGQQATLRCSPISGHTSVYWYQQALGLGLQFLLWYDEGEERNRGNFPPRFSGRQFPNYSSELNVNALELEDSALYLCASSLVGSSYNEQFFGPGTRLTVL.

The gene calls are TRBV6-1 and TRBJ2-2; 7 nucleotides match TRBD2. Germline CDR1 is MNHNS and CDR2 is SASEGT. V dropped 4 bases and J dropped 6; count of bases not matched to a gene: 14. CDR3 length: 17 amino acids. Here the CDR3 DNA reads TGTGCCAGCAGTGGTCGCTTCGGACTAGAACAGGCCGGGGAGCTGTTTTTT. This encodes CASSGRFGLEQAGELFF.

The CDR3 region is CASSFRGSNQPQHF. The CDR3 nucleotides are TGTGCCAGCAGTTTTCGGGGGAGCAATCAGCCCCAGCATTTT. The rearrangement links TRBV6-5 to TRBJ1-5; the D gene is possibly TRBD1 (5 bases). Trimming removed 4 bases from V and 1 base from J, with 8 bases in between. Germline assignment: CDR1 MNHEY and CDR2 SVGAGI. CDR3 length: 14 residues.

The genes are TRBV2 and TRBJ2-5, with 7 nucleotides matching TRBD2. V trimming: 6 bases; J trimming: 5 bases; junction bases outside the gene matches: 6. The V gene's germline CDR1 is SNHLY and CDR2 FYNNEI. The CDR3 contains 13 residues. Here the CDR3 reads CASRREGVETQYF. DNA for the CDR3: TGTGCCAGCAGGAGGGAGGGTGTGGAGACCCAGTACTTC.

The CDR3 protein is CASSHPGRGYEQYF. DNA of the CDR3: TGCGCCAGCAGCCACCCCGGACGGGGGTACGAGCAGTACTTC. V is TRBV4-1 and J is TRBJ2-7; possibly TRBD2 for D (6 bases). Germline lookup yields CDR1 MGHRA and CDR2 YSYEKL. The CDR3 contains 14 residues. Trimming removed 3 bases at V and 4 bases at J, with 13 bases between.

In its sample, this clone was seen a few times. This sequence joins TRBV27 and TRBJ1-5, with 8 bases aligning to TRBD1. This CDR3 is 13 amino acids long. J was trimmed by 7 bases and V by 2 bases; bases with no gene match: 1. Germline lookup yields CDR1 MNHEY and CDR2 SMNVEV (reference sequence). CDR3 loop: CASSLTGGQPQHF. Here the CDR3 DNA reads TGTGCCAGCAGTTTAACAGGGGGACAGCCCCAGCATTTT.

V and J are TRBV19 and TRBJ1-6, with D tentatively TRBD1 (5 bases). V lost 6 bases, J lost 7 bases, and 19 bases lay in between. There are 16 residues in the CDR3. Germline CDR1 is LNHDA and CDR2 is SQIVND (reference sequence). CDR3 region: CASRLTLLRDNSPLHF. The CDR3 DNA is TGTGCCAGTAGGCTAACTCTCCTGAGGGACAATTCACCCCTCCACTTT.

V usage is TRBV5-1 and J usage is TRBJ2-7, with D possibly being TRBD2 (7 bases). The CDR3 is made up of 17 amino acids. Germline V CDR1 and CDR2: SGHRS, YFSETQ. Trimming took 7 bases from V and 0 from J, leaving 23 bases between them. Here the CDR3 DNA reads TGCGCCAGCGCCCCCTGGGGGGGCTCAACCATCTCCTACGAGCAGTACTTC. Encoded protein: CASAPWGGSTISYEQYF.

The V gene is TRBV18, the J gene TRBJ2-1; 10 positions match TRBD2. V gave up 4 bases and J gave up 8 bases; unmatched junction bases: 11. This CDR3 has 16 amino acids. Germline V gene data show CDR1 as KGHSH and CDR2 as LQKENI. The CDR3 coding sequence is TGTGCCAGCTCACTTGGACCTAGCGGGAGTGGGGATGAGCAGTTCTTC. It yields the protein CASSLGPSGSGDEQFF.

CDR3 coding DNA: TGTGCCAGCACCAAACTAGCGGGAGGGCCAATCGACGAGCAGTACTTC. It translates to CASTKLAGGPIDEQYF. The chain has TRBV27 and TRBJ2-7; 13 bases fit TRBD2. CDR3 length: 16 amino acids. Looked up from germline, CDR1 is MNHEY and CDR2 is SMNVEV (reference sequence). After removal of 7 bases from V and 5 bases from J, the junction contained 11 bases not matched to a gene.

The chain joins TRBV11-1 to TRBJ1-2; D uncertain. Per the germline V gene, CDR1 is SGHAT and CDR2 is FQDESV (reference sequence). CDR3 length: 17 amino acids. V shed 1 base and J shed 0 bases, with 15 bases lying between them. CDR3 loop: CASSLGSRILPNYGYTF. The CDR3 DNA sequence: TGTGCCAGCAGCTTAGGTTCACGGATACTACCTAACTATGGCTACACCTTC.

This chain uses TRBV5-4 with TRBJ2-4; possibly TRBD2 for D (5 bases). Per germline, CDR1 SGHNT and CDR2 YYREEE (reference sequence). The CDR3 is 14 amino acids. V was shortened by 1 base and J by 5 bases, with 10 bases between the two germline ends. CDR3 in amino acids: CASSLPGDENIQYF. The CDR3 DNA reads as TGTGCCAGCAGCTTGCCCGGGGATGAAAACATTCAGTACTTC.

The chain combines TRBV6-4 with TRBJ1-5; no reliable D call. CDR1 and CDR2 (germline): MRHNA, SNTAGT. The V and J ends lost 0 bases and 0 bases respectively, with 15 bases between them. The CDR3 covers 18 residues. In DNA, the CDR3 is TGTGCCAGCAGTGACTCCCCCGGCGGTGGAAATAGCAATCAGCCCCAGCATTTT. This gives the protein CASSDSPGGGNSNQPQHF.

This rearrangement joins TRBV11-2 to TRBJ2-5, with TRBD2 as a possible D gene (6 bases). The CDR3 loop spans 14 amino acids. From germline, CDR1 is SGHAT and CDR2 FQNNGV. V dropped 0 bases and J dropped 7 bases, with 12 bases sitting between them. CDR3 sequence reads: CASSLDLGGVTQYF. CDR3 DNA sequence: TGTGCCAGCAGCTTAGATCTGGGGGGTGTGACCCAGTACTTC. Supplemented by reference TRBV11-2 and TRBJ2-5, the full variable domain reads EAGVAQSPRYKIIEKRQSVAFWCNPISGHATLYWYQQILGQGPKLLIQFQNNGVVDDSQLPKDRFSAERLKGVDSTLKIQPAKLEDSAVYLCASSLDLGGVTQYFGPGTRLLVL.

This sequence joins TRBV7-2 and TRBJ1-1, with a weak D call TRBD1 (5 bases). In germline, CDR1 is SGHTA, CDR2 FQGNSA. V was trimmed by 3 bases and J by 0 bases, leaving 20 bases between them. The CDR3 totals 18 residues. CDR3 DNA: TGTGCCAGCAGCTTCCCGACAGAAGGGCAAGGGATGAACACTGAAGCTTTCTTT. Protein sequence: CASSFPTEGQGMNTEAFF.

The chain links TRBV30 to TRBJ1-5; 9 bases agree with TRBD1. The trim removed 1 base at V and 6 bases at J, leaving 7 bases unmatched. Germline-derived CDR1 and CDR2 are GTSNPN and SVGIG (reference sequence). This CDR3 is 15 amino acids long. CDR3 sequence (DNA): TGTGCCTGGAGTGAGAACAGGGGGCCGGCTCAGCCCCAGCATTTT. As protein: CAWSENRGPAQPQHF.

The chain has TRBV5-1 and TRBJ2-7; D is unresolved. This CDR3 has 16 amino acids. Germline CDR1 and CDR2: SGHRS and YFSETQ. The V gene lost 0 bases and the J gene lost 4 bases, with 17 bases spanning the gap. CDR3 nucleotide sequence: TGCGCCAGCAGCTTGGGGCCAATCTCTCCCGTGTACGAGCAGTACTTC. Translating it yields CASSLGPISPVYEQYF. Drawing the rest from reference TRBV5-1 and TRBJ2-7, the complete variable domain is KAGVTQTPRYLIKTRGQQVTLSCSPISGHRSVSWYQQTPGQGLQFLFEYFSETQRNKGNFPGRFSGRQFSNSRSEMNVSTLELGDSALYLCASSLGPISPVYEQYFGPGTRLTVT.

The genes are TRBV21-1 and TRBJ2-7; the table gives TRBD2 as D, unverified against the DNA. TRBV21-1 is shown as a pseudogene. This CDR3 contains 15 residues. DNA of the CDR3: TGTGCCAGCAGCAAAGTGACTCAAAGCTCCTACGAGCAGTACTTC. Translation gives CASSKVTQSSYEQYF.

The rearrangement uses TRBV30 and TRBJ1-1; possible D gene TRBD1, 5 bases. V was cut by 2 bases and J by 2 bases, with 15 bases left in between. The CDR3 loop spans 15 amino acids. Germline values: CDR1 GTSNPN, CDR2 SVGIG (reference sequence). CDR3 DNA sequence: TGTGCCTGGAGTCCGCGCCCCGGGGGTAACACTGAAGCTTTCTTT. Amino acid sequence: CAWSPRPGGNTEAFF.

The chain recombines TRBV19 with TRBJ2-2; D uncertain. V was shortened by 5 bases and J by 5 bases, with 6 bases between the two germline ends. Germline V gene data show CDR1 as LNHDA and CDR2 as SQIVND (reference sequence). This CDR3 contains 12 residues. The CDR3, as DNA: TGTGCCAGTAGTCAGGCGACCGGGGAGCTGTTTTTT. Its protein is CASSQATGELFF.

This sequence joins TRBV6-5 and TRBJ2-1; D possibly corresponds to TRBD1 (5 bases). The CDR3 sequence is 16 residues long. The germline CDR1 and CDR2 sequences are MNHEY and SVGAGI. The V end lost 4 bases, the J end lost 4 bases, and 17 bases lay between the germline ends. CDR3 coding DNA: TGTGCCAGCAGTTCCCTACCAGGGAAGGTATACAATGAGCAGTTCTTC. This codes for CASSSLPGKVYNEQFF.

This chain uses TRBV2 with TRBJ2-7; 8 nucleotides line up with TRBD2. This CDR3 is 15 amino acids long. The germline V gene encodes CDR1 SNHLY and CDR2 FYNNEI. V gave up 3 bases and J gave up 4 bases; unmatched junction bases: 8. Here the CDR3 reads CASSEAASGSYEQYF. The CDR3 DNA is TGTGCCAGCAGTGAGGCGGCTAGCGGGTCATACGAGCAGTACTTC.

The rearrangement uses TRBV6-1 and TRBJ1-6; D uncertain. V was shortened by 5 bases and J by 9 bases, with 8 bases between the two germline ends. The CDR3 is 12 residues long. The germline V gene encodes CDR1 MNHNS and CDR2 SASEGT. CDR3 protein: CASSLAFSPLHF. CDR3 coding DNA: TGTGCCAGCAGTTTGGCCTTTTCACCCCTCCACTTT.

This sequence joins TRBV13 and TRBJ1-3; unclear D gene. Trimming took off 5 bases at V and 0 bases at J, with 11 bases between the two ends. Germline V gives CDR1 PRHDT, CDR2 FYEKMQ (reference sequence). The CDR3 has 15 amino acids. For the CDR3, the DNA is TGTGCCAGCAGCGCCGACAAATACTCTGGAAACACCATATATTTT. Its protein product is CASSADKYSGNTIYF.

The chain uses TRBV28 and TRBJ1-2; D ambiguous. Trimming took off 7 bases at V and 7 bases at J, with 19 bases between the two ends. CDR1 and CDR2 (germline): MDHEN, SYDVKM. The CDR3 runs to 14 residues. CDR3 DNA sequence: TGTGCCAGCATTTCCCCTCCTACCTCGGGTGGCTACACCTTC. Its translation is CASISPPTSGGYTF.